These 10 T cell receptor beta chains originate from one sample sequenced in a study of beta chain features in type 1 diabetes. All of the isolated RNA was reverse transcribed, so expressed TCRB transcripts were sequenced. Repertoires were generated with immunoSEQ multiplex PCR, while TCRdb's copy carries only in-frame clones and drops some. The sample holds around 450,000 clones, about 10% seen once. Sequencing was done on a sample of naive CD4+ T cells from blood. These receptors came from a woman younger than 30 in good health.

This clone was counted only a few times. The rearrangement joins TRBV5-1 to TRBJ2-5, with 8 bases lining up with TRBD1. The V segment lost 4 bases and the J segment 1 base; nucleotides outside the gene matches: 3. The CDR3 extends over 14 amino acids. Germline V lookup: CDR1 SGHRS, CDR2 YFSETQ. The CDR3 loop reads CASSLGQVQETQYF. CDR3 coding DNA: TGCGCCAGCAGCCTGGGACAGGTCCAAGAGACCCAGTACTTC.

The chain joins TRBV7-9 to TRBJ2-7; 7 nucleotides line up with TRBD1. Trimming at V came to 9 bases and at J to 2 bases, leaving 7 bases not matched to a gene. The CDR3 has 13 amino acids. Germline loops: CDR1 SEHNR, CDR2 FQNEAQ (reference sequence). CDR3 protein: CASSQGSAYEQYF. The CDR3 DNA reads as TGTGCCAGTTCACAGGGGTCGGCCTACGAGCAGTACTTC.

The chain has TRBV7-2 and TRBJ1-2, with D maybe TRBD1 (5 bases). The CDR3 is 14 amino acids. Germline CDR1 and CDR2: SGHTA and FQGNSA. Trimming left V 1 base short and J 4 bases short, with 10 bases between. The CDR3 DNA is TGTGCCAGCAGCTTAGGCGGGACCATCTATGGCTACACCTTC. As protein: CASSLGGTIYGYTF.

This clone turned up a few times. The V call is TRBV5-1, the J call TRBJ2-5; weak D call: TRBD2 (6 bases). This CDR3 comprises 13 residues. Trimming cost V 2 bases and J 5 bases, with 10 bases left between them. Germline lookup yields CDR1 SGHRS and CDR2 YFSETQ. CDR3 protein: CASSFPGGETQYF. Here the CDR3 DNA reads TGCGCCAGCAGCTTCCCTGGGGGGGAGACCCAGTACTTC.

This chain uses TRBV18 with TRBJ2-1; a possible D gene is TRBD2 (6 bases). From germline, CDR1 is KGHSH and CDR2 LQKENI. The CDR3 totals 15 residues. V lost 6 bases and J lost 0, with 12 bases in between. The CDR3: CASSEGPSSYNEQFF. The CDR3 DNA is TGTGCCAGCTCGGAGGGACCGAGCTCCTACAATGAGCAGTTCTTC. Variable domain in full (rest from reference TRBV18 and TRBJ2-1): NAGVMQNPRHLVRRRGQEARLRCSPMKGHSHVYWYRQLPEEGLKFMVYLQKENIIDESGMPKERFSAEFPKEGPSILRIQQVVRGDSAAYFCASSEGPSSYNEQFFGPGTRLTVL.

The chain is built from TRBV5-1 and TRBJ2-5; possibly TRBD1 for D (6 bases). Germline V gene data show CDR1 as SGHRS and CDR2 as YFSETQ. CDR3 length: 14 residues. V was clipped by 2 bases and J by 1 base, with 9 bases between them. The CDR3 DNA follows: TGCGCCAGCAGCTTCCAGGGGAGCCAAGAGACCCAGTACTTC. This sequence encodes CASSFQGSQETQYF.

The chain employs TRBV15 and TRBJ2-1; 10 bases match TRBD2. The ends lost 5 bases at V and 5 bases at J; junction bases unmatched: 6. This CDR3 spans 15 amino acids. Germline CDR1 and CDR2: LNHNV and YYDKDF (reference sequence). CDR3 region: CATSRGTSVNNEQFF. CDR3 in DNA: TGTGCCACCAGCCGAGGGACTAGCGTTAACAATGAGCAGTTCTTC.

This clone showed up just a few times. The chain is built from TRBV7-2 and TRBJ2-3; 7 bases are a match to TRBD2. Germline V gene lookup returns CDR1 SGHTA and CDR2 FQGNSA. The CDR3 is made up of 15 amino acids. With V trimmed by 5 bases and J by 2 bases, 7 bases remained unmatched. CDR3 sequence: CASSPKAGLTDTQYF. The DNA of the CDR3 is TGTGCCAGCAGCCCTAAAGCGGGACTCACAGATACGCAGTATTTT. Based on the CDR3 plus reference TRBV7-2 and TRBJ2-3, the full variable domain is GAGVSQSPSNKVTEKGKDVELRCDPISGHTALYWYRQSLGQGLEFLIYFQGNSAPDKSGLPSDRFSAERTGGSVSTLTIQRTQQEDSAVYLCASSPKAGLTDTQYFGPGTRLTVL.

This clone was observed a few times. The chain recombines TRBV5-1 with TRBJ2-1, with TRBD1 matching 10 bases. The V and J ends lost 5 bases and 5 bases, in that order; junction bases with no gene match: 4. The CDR3 length is 14 residues. Germline assignment: CDR1 SGHRS and CDR2 YFSETQ. CDR3 DNA: TGCGCCAGCAGGGACAGGGGGTCAGACAATGAGCAGTTCTTC. Its translation is CASRDRGSDNEQFF.

This clone was detected only a few times. The V gene is TRBV7-2, the J gene TRBJ2-1; the D is unclear. CDR1 and CDR2 (germline): SGHTA, FQGNSA. The CDR3 loop spans 13 amino acids. Trimming removed 1 base from V and 8 bases from J, with 9 bases in between. The CDR3: CASSLGHRDEQFF. The CDR3 DNA reads TGTGCCAGCAGCTTAGGCCATAGGGATGAGCAGTTCTTC.